This T cell receptor beta chain was captured in a study of cytomegalovirus exposure and HLA in healthy donors. Findings and limits, study-wide: Reports indicated that the classifier achieved high specificity and sensitivity in diagnosing cytomegalovirus status.

The assay was immunoSEQ multiplex PCR, and TCRdb's table has in-frame clones only and misses some. The sample contains 220,000 or so clones, less than 85% of which appear only once. The CDR3 contains 15 residues. V gave up 6 bases and J gave up 5 bases; unmatched junction bases: 13. Germline CDR1 and CDR2: MNHNS and SASEGT. Separate from the approximately 700-subject first cohort was the approximately 130-subject validation cohort, to which the donors belonged. For this clone: Its specificity is not known.

Sample: PBMCs. This TCR derives from a woman aged 18-30 years in good health and CMV-seronegative. The gene calls are TRBV6-1 and TRBJ2-7; 7 bases map to TRBD1. CDR3 amino acids: CASRQGGRGLHEQYF. CDR3 coding DNA: TGTGCCAGCAGACAAGGGGGCAGGGGATTGCACGAGCAGTACTTC.